This record covers a single TCR beta chain. The same CDR3 is also encoded by other DNA sequences in this sample. These data come from a study of radiotherapy plus CTLA-4 blockade in lung cancer. TCRdb's table, derived via immunoSEQ multiplex PCR, lists solely in-frame clones and lacks some. In the table there are about 95,000 clones, around 83% of which are singletons. Germline values: CDR1 GTSNPN, CDR2 SVGIG (reference sequence). The ends were cut back, 5 bases at V and 0 bases at J, with 8 bases in the middle. The CDR3 loop spans 13 amino acids. This sequence joins TRBV30 and TRBJ1-3, with a tentative D call TRBD1 (6 bases). Source: peripheral blood, taken from a patient treated with radiotherapy plus ipilimumab. This sequence was found in a human donor with non-small cell lung cancer who had a partial response to radiotherapy plus ipilimumab. As DNA, the CDR3 is TGTGCCTGGTACAGGGCCTCTGGAAACACCATATATTTT. The encoded protein is CAWYRASGNTIYF.